The 26 T cell receptor beta chains reported below all come from one sample, sequenced in a study of T-cell memory formation after mild COVID-19. MiXCR, applied by TCRdb to the 5' RACE reads, yields one record per CDR3 protein. The data contain 550,000 to 650,000 distinct CDR3 sequences, roughly a sixth of them singletons. Material for sequencing was PBMCs or a T cell subset sorted from them (not recorded which). The receptors derive from an adult woman who had mild COVID-19 (a few samples of this study predate the infection). Cell type and time point are not known.

This clonotype was found a few times. The rearrangement links TRBV11-2 to TRBJ1-6; weak D call: TRBD1 (6 bases). Germline CDR1 and CDR2: SGHAT and FQNNGV. Trimming pared 4 bases from V and 14 bases from J, leaving 21 bases between. The CDR3 loop spans 15 amino acids. Here the CDR3 DNA reads TGTGCCAGCAGCTCTCACAGGGAGCCTCGTTCGGCCCTCCACTTT. As protein: CASSSHREPRSALHF.

This clonotype was seen only a few times. The rearrangement joins TRBV5-6 to TRBJ1-1, with D hard to call. The V gene's germline CDR1 is SGHDT and CDR2 YYEEEE. Trimming stripped 5 bases from V and 0 bases from J, with 5 bases between. The CDR3 contains 12 residues. CDR3 in amino acids: CASSGMNTEAFF. In nucleotides, the CDR3 is TGTGCCAGCAGTGGGATGAACACTGAAGCTTTCTTT.

This clonotype was counted between two and nine times. This chain links TRBV12-3 or TRBV12-4 with TRBJ2-3, with TRBD1 matching 9 bases. This CDR3 spans 14 amino acids. V dropped 6 bases and J dropped 5; count of bases not matched to a gene: 6. CDR3 sequence (DNA): TGTGCCAGCAGCCGGACAGGGGCGGAAGATACGCAGTATTTT. It codes for CASSRTGAEDTQYF.

The sample holds a few counts of this clonotype. The chain carries TRBV6-1 and TRBJ2-2; D is ambiguous. This CDR3 is built from 16 residues. The ends were cut back, 1 base at V and 1 base at J, with 10 bases in the middle. The germline V gene encodes CDR1 MNHNS and CDR2 SASEGT. The CDR3, as DNA: TGTGCCAGCAGTGAAGTCTTGGGCCTGAACACCGGGGAGCTGTTTTTT. Protein product: CASSEVLGLNTGELFF.

This clonotype was counted only a few times. The chain carries TRBV5-4 and TRBJ2-5; D might be TRBD1 or TRBD2, each matching 5 bases. Germline CDR1 reads SGHNT; CDR2 reads YYREEE (reference sequence). There are 14 residues in the CDR3. With 4 bases removed from V and 0 bases from J, the gap between germline ends came to 10 bases. The CDR3 DNA sequence: TGTGCCAGCAGCACGGGGACGTACCAAGAGACCCAGTACTTC. It translates to CASSTGTYQETQYF. The full variable domain, with the rest looked up from reference TRBV5-4 and TRBJ2-5, is ETGVTQSPTHLIKTRGQQVTLRCSSQSGHNTVSWYQQALGQGPQFIFQYYREEENGRGNFPPRFSGLQFPNYSSELNVNALELDDSALYLCASSTGTYQETQYFGPGTRLLVL.

V usage is TRBV12-3 or TRBV12-4 and J usage is TRBJ2-3, with 15 bases fitting TRBD2. V lost 5 bases to trimming and J lost 4 bases; unmatched junction nucleotides: 10. The CDR3 runs to 18 residues. The CDR3 here is CASSPGTSGGFWADTQYF. The CDR3 nucleotides read TGTGCCAGCAGTCCCGGGACTAGCGGGGGGTTTTGGGCAGATACGCAGTATTTT.

The chain joins TRBV4-1 to TRBJ1-1; TRBD1 matches 7 bases. This CDR3 is 15 amino acids long. Germline CDR1 is MGHRA and CDR2 is YSYEKL. Trimming at V came to 4 bases and at J to 0 bases, leaving 5 bases not matched to a gene. The DNA of the CDR3 is TGCGCCAGCAGCCGCCAGGGGGGCATGAACACTGAAGCTTTCTTT. It encodes CASSRQGGMNTEAFF.

The genes are TRBV5-1 and TRBJ2-3; D is possibly TRBD2 (7 bases). Trimming pared 6 bases from V and 0 bases from J, leaving 17 bases between. The CDR3 runs to 16 residues. Germline assignment: CDR1 SGHRS and CDR2 YFSETQ. The CDR3 nucleotides read TGCGCCAGCACCCTGGATGGGGGGGGCAGCACAGATACGCAGTATTTT. Translated: CASTLDGGGSTDTQYF.

This clonotype was observed a handful of times. This chain links TRBV13 with TRBJ2-5; D not certain. Trimming pared 1 base from V and 12 bases from J, leaving 12 bases between. This CDR3 region has 12 residues. The germline V gene has CDR1 PRHDT and CDR2 FYEKMQ (reference sequence). CDR3 coding DNA: TGTGCCAGCAGCTTAGATCGCAGCTTGAAGTACTTC. Its protein is CASSLDRSLKYF.

In this sample, this clonotype turned up many times. The chain has TRBV29-1 and TRBJ2-4; D call uncertain. From germline, CDR1 is SQVTM and CDR2 ANQGSEA. The CDR3 totals 13 residues. V was pared by 0 bases and J by 0 bases, with 3 bases between. The CDR3 protein is CSVEDGAKNIQYF. The CDR3 coding sequence is TGCAGCGTTGAAGACGGAGCCAAAAACATTCAGTACTTC. Variable domain in full (rest from reference TRBV29-1 and TRBJ2-4): SAVISQKPSRDICQRGTSLTIQCQVDSQVTMMFWYRQQPGQSLTLIATANQGSEATYESGFVIDKFPISRPNLTFSTLTVSNMSPEDSSIYLCSVEDGAKNIQYFGAGTRLSVL.

The gene calls are TRBV28 and TRBJ2-7, with D unresolved. CDR1 is MDHEN and CDR2 is SYDVKM in the germline V gene. The CDR3 is made up of 14 amino acids. Between the trimmed V and J ends, which lost 5 bases and 3 bases, there was a span of 14 bases. The CDR3 DNA sequence: TGTGCCAGCAGTCCCCGCAGCCTCGGCTACGAGCAGTACTTC. Protein sequence: CASSPRSLGYEQYF.

In nucleotides, the CDR3 is TGTGCCAGCTACAGGGTTGGACCCCGGGAGCTGTTTTTT. Protein sequence: CASYRVGPRELFF. The rearrangement uses TRBV5-6 and TRBJ2-2, with D maybe TRBD1 (6 bases). The CDR3 has 13 amino acids. V gave up 7 bases and J gave up 9 bases, with 16 bases separating them. CDR1 SGHDT and CDR2 YYEEEE come from the germline V gene.

The V call is TRBV30, the J call TRBJ2-5; 14 nucleotides match TRBD2. CDR1 is GTSNPN, CDR2 SVGIG, per germline (reference sequence). The CDR3 has 15 amino acids. J was trimmed by 5 bases and V by 4 bases; bases with no gene match: 6. The CDR3 loop reads CAWTTGLAGVETQYF. The CDR3 DNA follows: TGTGCCTGGACCACGGGACTAGCGGGAGTGGAGACCCAGTACTTC.

This clonotype showed up many times. This chain joins TRBV12-3 or TRBV12-4 and TRBJ1-1, with a possible D match to TRBD1 (5 bases). The ends were cut back, 6 bases at V and 11 bases at J, with 13 bases in the middle. The CDR3 extends over 11 amino acids. This CDR3 is CASSPGTWAFF. Written as DNA, the CDR3 is TGTGCCAGCAGCCCCGGGACTTGGGCTTTCTTT.

This clonotype was counted only a few times. The chain carries TRBV9 and TRBJ2-7, with 8 bases that match TRBD2. Trimming cost V 0 bases and J 4 bases; bases outside gene matches: 6. Germline-derived CDR1 and CDR2 are SGDLS and YYNGEE. The CDR3 runs to 15 residues. CDR3 bases: TGTGCCAGCAGCGTAGGCGGTAGCGGGACGTACGAGCAGTACTTC. Translated: CASSVGGSGTYEQYF. The full variable domain, in which reference TRBV9 and TRBJ2-7 provide the parts outside the CDR3, is DSGVTQTPKHLITATGQRVTLRCSPRSGDLSVYWYQQSLDQGLQFLIQYYNGEERAKGNILERFSAQQFPDLHSELNLSSLELGDSALYFCASSVGGSGTYEQYFGPGTRLTVT.

This clonotype has just a few counts. CDR3 in DNA: TGCGCCAGCAGCCGACAAGGGACAGGGACTAACACCGGGGAGCTGTTTTTT. As protein: CASSRQGTGTNTGELFF. The rearrangement joins TRBV5-1 to TRBJ2-2; TRBD1 matches 9 bases. The CDR3 runs 17 residues. Germline CDR1 is SGHRS and CDR2 is YFSETQ. J gave up 2 bases and V 4 bases, and 9 bases lay outside the gene matches. Combining the CDR3 with reference TRBV5-1 and TRBJ2-2 gives the whole variable domain KAGVTQTPRYLIKTRGQQVTLSCSPISGHRSVSWYQQTPGQGLQFLFEYFSETQRNKGNFPGRFSGRQFSNSRSEMNVSTLELGDSALYLCASSRQGTGTNTGELFFGEGSRLTVL.

This clonotype was recorded many times. V usage is TRBV7-2 and J usage is TRBJ2-7; 9 positions match TRBD1. The germline V gene has CDR1 SGHTA and CDR2 FQGNSA. The CDR3 loop spans 15 amino acids. V was clipped by 1 base and J by 4 bases; unmatched bases: 5. The CDR3 DNA is TGTGCCAGCAGCTTAGAGGGGACAGGGAGGTACGAGCAGTACTTC. Translation: CASSLEGTGRYEQYF.

This chain joins TRBV7-2 and TRBJ2-1, with D possibly matching TRBD1 (6 bases). Trimming left V 1 base short and J 5 bases short, with 15 bases between. There are 16 residues in the CDR3. Germline CDR1 SGHTA, CDR2 FQGNSA. The CDR3 spells CASSLGVGAWDNEQFF. The CDR3 bases are TGTGCCAGCAGCTTAGGGGTGGGGGCGTGGGACAATGAGCAGTTCTTC. Drawing the rest from reference TRBV7-2 and TRBJ2-1, the complete variable domain is GAGVSQSPSNKVTEKGKDVELRCDPISGHTALYWYRQSLGQGLEFLIYFQGNSAPDKSGLPSDRFSAERTGGSVSTLTIQRTQQEDSAVYLCASSLGVGAWDNEQFFGPGTRLTVL.

This clonotype was detected ten times or more. This chain connects TRBV7-2 to TRBJ2-1; D perhaps matches TRBD2 (5 bases). V lost 2 bases and J lost 0, with 11 bases in between. The CDR3 length is 16 residues. Germline CDR1 and CDR2: SGHTA and FQGNSA. Here the CDR3 DNA reads TGTGCCAGCAGCTTAAGCGGCGGCAACTCCTACAATGAGCAGTTCTTC. Translating gives CASSLSGGNSYNEQFF.

The chain recombines TRBV20-1 with TRBJ2-7, with TRBD2 matching over 8 bases. V shed 3 bases and J 2 bases; nucleotides not matched to a gene: 6. The length of the CDR3 is 14 residues. Germline assignment: CDR1 DFQATT and CDR2 SNEGSKA (reference sequence). CDR3 bases: TGCAGTGCTAGGGGCGGGAGGACCCCCTACGAGCAGTACTTC. Residues: CSARGGRTPYEQYF.

This clonotype was seen ten or more times. The chain recombines TRBV24-1 with TRBJ2-7; D remains unclear. This CDR3 region has 10 residues. Germline assignment: CDR1 KGHDR and CDR2 SFDVKD. V gave up 5 bases and J gave up 6 bases, with 4 bases separating them. CDR3 residues: CATSGREQYF. In DNA form, the CDR3 reads TGTGCCACCAGTGGTCGCGAGCAGTACTTC.

The J gene is TRBJ1-5, the V gene TRBV7-9, with D possibly matching TRBD1 (5 bases). This CDR3 region has 13 residues. Trimming stripped 9 bases from V and 0 bases from J, with 9 bases between. Germline loops: CDR1 SEHNR, CDR2 FQNEAQ (reference sequence). The CDR3 region is CASGGNSNQPQHF. The CDR3 nucleotides read TGTGCCAGTGGGGGGAATAGCAATCAGCCCCAGCATTTT.

Concerning this clonotype: A much larger clone differs by one base, so this may be a read error. V usage is TRBV9 and J usage is TRBJ1-2; D perhaps matches TRBD1 (6 bases). This CDR3 spans 14 amino acids. Germline V gene data show CDR1 as SGDLS and CDR2 as YYNGEE. The DNA of the CDR3 is TGTGTCAGCAGCGTAGTCGGGGGCCCCTATGGCTACACCTTC. Its protein product is CVSSVVGGPYGYTF.

This clonotype appeared many times. This chain connects TRBV7-9 to TRBJ2-3; TRBD2 matches at 9 bases. V lost 5 bases to trimming and J lost 4 bases; unmatched junction nucleotides: 10. There are 16 residues in the CDR3. CDR1 SEHNR and CDR2 FQNEAQ come from the germline V gene (reference sequence). The CDR3 sequence is CASSPVKAGGADTQYF. CDR3 sequence (DNA): TGTGCCAGCAGCCCCGTCAAGGCGGGGGGGGCAGATACGCAGTATTTT.

The rearrangement uses TRBV12-3 or TRBV12-4 and TRBJ2-1; 9 bases map to TRBD2. The CDR3 runs to 14 residues. Trimming removed 1 base from V and 9 bases from J; junction bases left unmatched: 4. For the CDR3, the DNA is TGTGCCAGCAGTTTAGAGCGGGGGGTAACTGAGCAGTTCTTC. Residues: CASSLERGVTEQFF.

This clonotype has a handful of counts. The rearrangement links TRBV6-5 to TRBJ2-7; 9 nucleotides align to TRBD1. The CDR3 has 14 residues. The V gene's germline CDR1 is MNHEY and CDR2 SVGAGI. Trimming at V came to 7 bases and at J to 1 base, leaving 5 bases not matched to a gene. This CDR3 is CASTKDRGSYEQYF. In DNA form, the CDR3 reads TGTGCCAGCACCAAGGACAGGGGATCCTACGAGCAGTACTTC.